This TCR beta chain was found in a study of neurological immune-mediated disorders. Across the study: Within the group of 35 or so multiple sclerosis patients, approximately 30 were relapsing-remitting, while 3 were secondary progressive.

Study-wide results and limits: While HTLV-1-associated myelopathy showed the greatest TCR clonal expansion, multiple sclerosis showed the least, falling below healthy controls. Phylogenetic grouping placed 18 of 34 multiple sclerosis patients' repertoires in one related-CDR3 cluster, a possible signature.

The ends were cut back, 7 bases at V and 8 bases at J, with 15 bases in the middle. Germline V gene sequence: CDR1 MNHNY, CDR2 SVGAGI (reference sequence). The CDR3 covers 13 residues. By 5'RACE with 10-nucleotide random UMIs, the cDNA was made. TCRdb ran MiXCR on the 5' RACE reads and lists one entry per CDR3 protein. The sample yields tens of thousands of distinct CDR3 sequences, about 3.5% seen once. This clonotype was picked up many times. Antigen unknown. This sequence originates from a man aged 25-40 years with multiple sclerosis. The sequenced sample was PBMCs. This chain connects TRBV6-6 to TRBJ2-4, with D possibly matching TRBD2 (6 bases). This CDR3 reads CASTLGGGDIQYF. The DNA for the CDR3 is TGTGCCAGCACCTTAGGTGGAGGGGACATTCAGTACTTC.